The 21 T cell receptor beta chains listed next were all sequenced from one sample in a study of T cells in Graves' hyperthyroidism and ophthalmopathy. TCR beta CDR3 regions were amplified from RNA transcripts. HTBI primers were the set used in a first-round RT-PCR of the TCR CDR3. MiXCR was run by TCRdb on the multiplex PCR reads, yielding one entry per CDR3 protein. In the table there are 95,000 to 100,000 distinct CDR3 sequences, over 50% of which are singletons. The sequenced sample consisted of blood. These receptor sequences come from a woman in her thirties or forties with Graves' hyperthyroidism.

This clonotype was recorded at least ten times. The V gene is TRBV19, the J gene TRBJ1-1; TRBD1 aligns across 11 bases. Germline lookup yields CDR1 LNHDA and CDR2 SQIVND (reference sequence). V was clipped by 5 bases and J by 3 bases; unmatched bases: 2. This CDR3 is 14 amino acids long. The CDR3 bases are TGTGCCAGTAGTTGGACAGGGGGCTACACTGAAGCTTTCTTT. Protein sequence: CASSWTGGYTEAFF.

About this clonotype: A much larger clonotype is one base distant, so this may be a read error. The CDR3 DNA reads as TGTGCCAGCAGCTTAACCGTGGGGTGGGCTCTCTTT. It specifies CASSLTVGWALF. The chain employs TRBV7-2 and TRBJ1-1, with D unclear. Germline-derived CDR1 and CDR2 are SGHTA and FQGNSA. CDR3 length: 12 amino acids.

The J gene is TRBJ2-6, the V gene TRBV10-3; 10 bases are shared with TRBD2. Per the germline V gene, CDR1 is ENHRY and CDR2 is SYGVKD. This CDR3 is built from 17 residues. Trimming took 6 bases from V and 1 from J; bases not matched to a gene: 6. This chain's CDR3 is CAIRPAGGRSGANVLTF. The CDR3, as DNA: TGTGCCATCAGACCAGCGGGGGGGAGATCTGGGGCCAACGTCCTGACTTTC.

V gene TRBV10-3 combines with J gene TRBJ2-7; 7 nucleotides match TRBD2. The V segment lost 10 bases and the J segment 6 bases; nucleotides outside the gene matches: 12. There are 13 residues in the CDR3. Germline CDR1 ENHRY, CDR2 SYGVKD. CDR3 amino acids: CATGQAGPSEQYF. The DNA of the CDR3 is TGTGCCACCGGGCAAGCGGGACCCTCCGAGCAGTACTTC.

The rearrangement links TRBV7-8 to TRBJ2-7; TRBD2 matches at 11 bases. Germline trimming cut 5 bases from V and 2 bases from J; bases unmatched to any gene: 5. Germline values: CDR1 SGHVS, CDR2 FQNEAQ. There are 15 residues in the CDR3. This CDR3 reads CASSLRLAGTYEQYF. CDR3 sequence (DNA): TGTGCCAGCAGCCTCCGACTAGCGGGAACCTACGAGCAGTACTTC.

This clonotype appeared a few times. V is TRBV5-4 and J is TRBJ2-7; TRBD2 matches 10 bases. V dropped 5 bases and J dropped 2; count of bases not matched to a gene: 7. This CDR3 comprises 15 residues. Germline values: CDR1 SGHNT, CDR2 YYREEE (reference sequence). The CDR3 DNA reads TGTGCCAGCAGTTCCCGGACTAGCGGACCCTACGAGCAGTACTTC. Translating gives CASSSRTSGPYEQYF.

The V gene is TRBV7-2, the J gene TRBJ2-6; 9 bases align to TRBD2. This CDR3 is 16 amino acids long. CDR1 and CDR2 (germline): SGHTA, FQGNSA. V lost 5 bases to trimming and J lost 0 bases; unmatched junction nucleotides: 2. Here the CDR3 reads CASSAGGPSGANVLTF. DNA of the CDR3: TGTGCCAGCAGCGCGGGGGGGCCCTCTGGGGCCAACGTCCTGACTTTC.

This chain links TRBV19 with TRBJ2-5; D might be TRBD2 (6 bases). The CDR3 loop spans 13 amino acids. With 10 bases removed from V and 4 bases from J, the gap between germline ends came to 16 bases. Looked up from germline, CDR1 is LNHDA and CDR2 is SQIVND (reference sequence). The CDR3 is CATRTGVPETQYF. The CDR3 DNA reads TGTGCCACCCGCACGGGAGTCCCAGAGACCCAGTACTTC.

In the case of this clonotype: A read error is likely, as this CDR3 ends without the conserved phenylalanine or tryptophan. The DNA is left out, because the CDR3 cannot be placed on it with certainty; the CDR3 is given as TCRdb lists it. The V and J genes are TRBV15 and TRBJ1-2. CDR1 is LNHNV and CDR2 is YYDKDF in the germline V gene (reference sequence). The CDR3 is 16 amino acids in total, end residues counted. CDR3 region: CATSRSGGGSNYGYTA.

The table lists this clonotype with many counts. The CDR3 here is CSARDIKGRYEQYF. CDR3 nucleotide sequence: TGCAGTGCTAGAGATATAAAGGGACGCTACGAGCAGTACTTC. The rearrangement joins TRBV20-1 to TRBJ2-7; perhaps D is TRBD1 or TRBD2 (5 bases each). Germline CDR1 reads DFQATT; CDR2 reads SNEGSKA (reference sequence). This CDR3 spans 14 amino acids. V was shortened by 0 bases and J by 3 bases, with 12 bases between the two germline ends.

In nucleotides, the CDR3 is TGTGCCGCCCTCTACCGGGAAAACACTGAAGCTTTCTTT. It encodes CAALYRENTEAFF. The chain has TRBV2 and TRBJ1-1; no firm D call. Between the trimmed V and J ends, which lost 11 bases and 2 bases, there was a span of 15 bases. The germline CDR1 and CDR2 sequences are SNHLY and FYNNEI. This CDR3 spans 13 amino acids.

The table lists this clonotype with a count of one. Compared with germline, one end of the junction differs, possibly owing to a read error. The DNA of the CDR3 is TGTGCCAGCAGCCCGGGACAGGGGGTTTCTGAAGCTTTC. Translated, it gives CASSPGQGVSEAF. The chain carries TRBV7-3 and TRBJ2-6; 11 bases are a match to TRBD1. The germline V gene has CDR1 SGHTA and CDR2 FQGTGA. The CDR3 contains 13 residues.

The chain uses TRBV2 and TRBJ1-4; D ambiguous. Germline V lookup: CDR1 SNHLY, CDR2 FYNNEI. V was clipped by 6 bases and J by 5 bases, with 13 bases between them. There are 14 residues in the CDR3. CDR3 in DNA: TGTGCCAGCAGCGTGGGAGGCGTAAATGAAAAACTGTTTTTT. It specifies CASSVGGVNEKLFF.

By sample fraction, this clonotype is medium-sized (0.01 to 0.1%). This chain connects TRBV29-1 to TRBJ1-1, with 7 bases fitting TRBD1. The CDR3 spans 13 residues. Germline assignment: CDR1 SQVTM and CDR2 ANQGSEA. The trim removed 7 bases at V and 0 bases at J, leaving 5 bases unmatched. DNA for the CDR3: TGCAGCGCCACAGGGGCTATGAACACTGAAGCTTTCTTT. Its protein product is CSATGAMNTEAFF. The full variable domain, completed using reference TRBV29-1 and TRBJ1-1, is SAVISQKPSRDICQRGTSLTIQCQVDSQVTMMFWYRQQPGQSLTLIATANQGSEATYESGFVIDKFPISRPNLTFSTLTVSNMSPEDSSIYLCSATGAMNTEAFFGQGTRLTVV.

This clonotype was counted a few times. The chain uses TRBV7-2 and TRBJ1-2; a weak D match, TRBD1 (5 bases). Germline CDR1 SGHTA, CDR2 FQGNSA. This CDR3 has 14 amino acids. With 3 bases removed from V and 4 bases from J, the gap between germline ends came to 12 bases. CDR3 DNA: TGTGCCAGCAGCTTCGGGTCCGGGGGCTATGGCTACACCTTC. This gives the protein CASSFGSGGYGYTF.

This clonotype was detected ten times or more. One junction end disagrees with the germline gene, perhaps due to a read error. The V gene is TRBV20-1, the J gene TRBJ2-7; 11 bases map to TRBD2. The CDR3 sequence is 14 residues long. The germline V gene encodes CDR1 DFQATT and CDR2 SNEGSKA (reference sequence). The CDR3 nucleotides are TGCAGTGCTAGATCAGGATTTGGGACTAGCGGAATCAACTTC. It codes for CSARSGFGTSGINF.

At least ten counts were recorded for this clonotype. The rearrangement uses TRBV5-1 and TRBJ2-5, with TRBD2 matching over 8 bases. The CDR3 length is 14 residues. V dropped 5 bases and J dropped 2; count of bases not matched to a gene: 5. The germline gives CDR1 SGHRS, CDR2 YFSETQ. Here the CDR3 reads CASRDSGVQETQYF. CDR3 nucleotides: TGCGCCAGCAGAGATAGCGGGGTGCAAGAGACCCAGTACTTC.

DNA for the CDR3: TGTGCCAGCAGCTTTCGAGGGAACAGTCAAGAGACCCAGTACTTC. Its protein product is CASSFRGNSQETQYF. The chain joins TRBV7-2 to TRBJ2-5, with D perhaps matching TRBD2 (5 bases). CDR3 length: 15 amino acids. Germline V gives CDR1 SGHTA, CDR2 FQGNSA. The V end lost 3 bases, the J end lost 2 bases, and 13 bases lay between the germline ends.

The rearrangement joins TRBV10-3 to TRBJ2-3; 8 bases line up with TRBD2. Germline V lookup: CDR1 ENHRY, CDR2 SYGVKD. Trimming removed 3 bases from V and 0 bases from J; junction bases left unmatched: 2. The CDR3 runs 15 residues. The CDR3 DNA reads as TGTGCCATCAGTGAAAAGCGGGAGAGCACAGATACGCAGTATTTT. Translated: CAISEKRESTDTQYF.

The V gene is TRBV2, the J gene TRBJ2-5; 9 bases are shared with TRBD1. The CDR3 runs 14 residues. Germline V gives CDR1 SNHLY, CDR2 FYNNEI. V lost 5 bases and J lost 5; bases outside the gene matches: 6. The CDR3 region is CASSKGQGGETQYF. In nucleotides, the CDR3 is TGTGCCAGCAGTAAGGGACAGGGTGGGGAGACCCAGTACTTC. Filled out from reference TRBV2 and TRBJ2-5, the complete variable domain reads EPEVTQTPSHQVTQMGQEVILRCVPISNHLYFYWYRQILGQKVEFLVSFYNNEISEKSEIFDDQFSVERPDGSNFTLKIRSTKLEDSAMYFCASSKGQGGETQYFGPGTRLLVL.

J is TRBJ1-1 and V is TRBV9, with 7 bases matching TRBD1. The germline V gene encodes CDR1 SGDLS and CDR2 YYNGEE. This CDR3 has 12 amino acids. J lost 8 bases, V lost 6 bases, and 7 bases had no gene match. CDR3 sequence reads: CASTGTAVEAFF. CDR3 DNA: TGTGCCAGCACCGGGACAGCAGTGGAAGCTTTCTTT.